The source of this T cell receptor (beta chain) is a study of blood T cells in healthy people across ages. Study in general: T cells yielded about one barcoded beta molecule per two cells through template switching.

Alongside a J-beta primer mix, a sample-barcoded 5' primer served in a second PCR lasting about 7 to 12 cycles. A single record per CDR3 protein comes from TCRdb applying MiXCR to the 5' RACE reads. The sample contains around 320,000 distinct CDR3 sequences, roughly 26% of which appear only once. Per individual sample, total RNA of at least 5.5 micrograms was extracted. The CDR3 is 16 amino acids. The sample holds a few counts of this clonotype. The receptor's source is a woman in her 70s in good health. Input material: blood. The gene calls are TRBV12-3 or TRBV12-4 and TRBJ2-5; D is perhaps TRBD1 or TRBD2 (6 bases each). Judging by the DNA end, TRBJ2-1 fits better; the J call may be wrong. The DNA for the CDR3 is TGTGCCAGCACCGCGTTTGATAGGACGGGGGCTTATGAGCAGTTCTTC. It codes for CASTAFDRTGAYEQFF.